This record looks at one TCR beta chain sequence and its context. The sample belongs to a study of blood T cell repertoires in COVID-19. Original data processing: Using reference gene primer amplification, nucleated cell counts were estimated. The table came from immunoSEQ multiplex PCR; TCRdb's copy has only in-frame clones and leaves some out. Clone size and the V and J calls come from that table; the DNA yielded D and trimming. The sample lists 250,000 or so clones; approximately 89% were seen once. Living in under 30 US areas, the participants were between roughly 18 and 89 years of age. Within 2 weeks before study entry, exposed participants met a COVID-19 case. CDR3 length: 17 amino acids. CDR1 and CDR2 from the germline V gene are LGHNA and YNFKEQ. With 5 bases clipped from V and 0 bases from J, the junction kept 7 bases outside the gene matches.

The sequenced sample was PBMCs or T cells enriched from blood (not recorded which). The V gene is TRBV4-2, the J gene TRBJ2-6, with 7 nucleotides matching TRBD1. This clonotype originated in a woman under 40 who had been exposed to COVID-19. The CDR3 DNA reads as TGTGCCAGCAGCTTACAGGGGTCCCCCTCTGGGGCCAACGTCCTGACTTTC. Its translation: CASSLQGSPSGANVLTF.